This T cell receptor (beta chain) is drawn from a study of T cells in Graves' hyperthyroidism and ophthalmopathy (dated by TCRdb to about 2019). Notes on the research overall: Peripheral blood samples were taken at initial diagnosis, before any treatment was given. A discovery cohort of roughly 96 patients, roughly 45 with Graves' ophthalmopathy and approximately 60 with stable Graves' hyperthyroidism, was used to find distinguishing TCR V-J signatures. The 80 to 100 discovery patients were randomly divided into training and test sets at a 7:3 ratio. TCR Vbeta CDR3 sequencing of 120 to 150 peripheral blood samples (about 45 ophthalmopathy, over 70 hyperthyroidism and roughly 17 progressor patients) is reported in the paper. Thyroid tissue and blood T-cell repertoires from roughly six Graves' hyperthyroidism patients were also compared in the study. Whether ophthalmopathy could be predicted prospectively was tested in an independent validation cohort made up of approximately 19 hyperthyroidism patients plus 17 patients who later progressed to ophthalmopathy. Following sampling, methimazole starting at 30 mg daily was given to hyperthyroidism patients, and high-dose intravenous methylprednisolone was given to ophthalmopathy patients. General conclusions and limits of the study: A 13 V-J signature model separated ophthalmopathy from stable hyperthyroidism, with 87.88% sensitivity and 81.08% specificity in cross-validation and 80%/75% in testing. Most expanded thyroid clonotypes (frequency above 0.001) were also detected in blood, suggesting blood repertoires may reflect thyroid immune responses. In validation, progression to ophthalmopathy was predicted by the model with around 71% sensitivity and nearly 75% specificity, a median of about 6.4 months before onset. Sample size was not statistically predetermined, and blinding of investigators to group allocation was not performed.

Stable Graves' hyperthyroidism was defined as the absence of progression to ophthalmopathy over 18 months of follow-up. Hyperthyroidism patients were aged 18 to 65 years and newly diagnosed, with disease duration of less than 2 months. The study excluded patients with uncontrolled infections, other autoimmune diseases, pregnancy or lactation. Diagnoses were based on clinical symptoms, serum thyroxine and TRAb, thyroid ultrasound and orbital computed tomography. Ficoll-Paque density gradient centrifugation was used to isolate PBMCs from about 9.4 ml of fresh peripheral blood. Trizol reagent was used to extract total RNA, and RNA quality was then checked on an Agilent 2100 Bioanalyzer. Taken from the germline V gene, the CDR1 and CDR2 loops are MDHEN and SYDVKM. Spanning cysteine to phenylalanine, the CDR3 consists of 16 amino acids. Of all the DNA, just the CDR3 is kept, 48 bases in frame from base 1. The junction carries 14 bases between V and J, which are trimmed by 2 bases and 1 base respectively.

TCR beta CDR3 regions were amplified from RNA transcripts. The first round of RT-PCR for the TCR CDR3 was performed with the HTBI primer set and the Qiagen OneStep RT-PCR kit. Libraries were constructed in a second round of multiplex PCR, after which size selection and purification were performed. The libraries were sequenced on an Illumina HiSeq2000 using paired-end 100 bp reads. As for how the authors treated the data: SOAPnuke was used to process the raw data, throwing out any read that contained adapters or uncalled bases, had a mean Phred below 15, or lacked an exact constant-primer or identifier match. High-quality paired reads were merged with COPE v1.2.5, and unique nucleotide sequences were defined as clonotypes. MiTCR v1.1 was used to align the clonotypes against IMGT TRBV, TRBD and TRBJ reference segments. Only V-J combinations with frequency above 0.0001, covering about 99% of repertoires, were analysed. The TCS score was defined as the ratio of F50 (clonal expansion) to E x V (chaos), calculated using BLOSUM62-based TCRdist between CDR3 peptides within each V-J. Welch's t-statistics and random forest reduced roughly 530 V-J features to 13, which were used in a naive Bayes classifier (R e1071). The public reads were reanalyzed by TCRdb: fastp trimming at Q25, MiXCR alignment, in-frame beta chains only. Each entry is one CDR3 protein sequence, shown with its most common DNA and genes. TCRdb's processing, not the authors', yielded these V and J calls. The sample table contains a few hundred thousand distinct CDR3 sequences; only one count was recorded for 15% of them. The ten largest account for over 25% of the sample.

This clonotype was seen many times. Its cognate antigen has yet to be identified. Base quality data are lacking; no much larger clone is found one base away. In this chain, TRBV28 is recombined with TRBJ2-5; the D gene is not confidently resolved. Sequencing input: blood. This TCR was recovered from a woman aged 25 to 39 with Graves' hyperthyroidism. Here is the DNA: TGTGCCAGCAGTTTACCCTTCTGGAGATTCCAAGAGACCCAGTACTTC. This encodes CASSLPFWRFQETQYF.